This T cell receptor beta chain originates from a study of regulatory T cells in long-lasting Graves disease. Whole-study results and caveats: Peripheral blood, not thyroid tissue, was the sole material studied.

This CDR3 has 14 amino acids. Germline lookup yields CDR1 MGHDK and CDR2 SYGVNS. V shed 2 bases and J shed 3 bases, with 8 bases lying between them. Researchers made TCR beta libraries by using iRepertoire HTBI primers and running Arm-PCR on CDR3 regions. Via MiXCR, TCRdb re-called the multiplex PCR reads, giving one row per CDR3 protein. The profile shows approximately 690,000 distinct CDR3 sequences, around 30% of them singletons. As regards this clonotype: What it binds is not known.

Noted time point: persistent/refractory GD, antithyroid drugs over 5 years with positive TRAb. The TCR library used RNA extracted from PBMCs. Graves' disease diagnosis was established per American Thyroid Association guidelines. This chain uses TRBV25-1 with TRBJ2-4; tentative D call: TRBD1 (5 bases). The TCR originated in a female donor with Graves disease. The sample here was peripheral blood mononuclear cells (PBMCs), taken when the disease was refractory, from a patient treated with antithyroid drugs. The DNA of the CDR3 is TGTGCCAGCAGTGAAACAGGCTACAAAAACATTCAGTACTTC. Its translation: CASSETGYKNIQYF.